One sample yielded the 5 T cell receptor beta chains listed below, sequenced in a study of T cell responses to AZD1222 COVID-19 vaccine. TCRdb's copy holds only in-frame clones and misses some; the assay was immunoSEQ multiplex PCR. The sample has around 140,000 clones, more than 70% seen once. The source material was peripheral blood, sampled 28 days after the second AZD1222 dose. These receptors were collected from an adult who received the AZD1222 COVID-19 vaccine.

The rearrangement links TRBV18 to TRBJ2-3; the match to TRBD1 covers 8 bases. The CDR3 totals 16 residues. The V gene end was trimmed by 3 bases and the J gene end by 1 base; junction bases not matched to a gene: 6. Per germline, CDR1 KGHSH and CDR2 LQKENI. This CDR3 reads CASSPLTGGGTDTQYF. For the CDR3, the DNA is TGTGCCAGCTCACCTCTAACAGGGGGTGGCACAGATACGCAGTATTTT.

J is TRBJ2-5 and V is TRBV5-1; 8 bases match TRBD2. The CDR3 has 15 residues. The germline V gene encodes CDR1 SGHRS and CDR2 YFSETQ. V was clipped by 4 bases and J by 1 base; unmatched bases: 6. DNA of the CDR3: TGCGCCAGCAGCCTTCAACTAGCGGCCCAAGAGACCCAGTACTTC. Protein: CASSLQLAAQETQYF.

In DNA, the CDR3 is TGTGCCAGCAGCGGGACAGGGTATGGGAATGAAAAACTGTTTTTT. This sequence encodes CASSGTGYGNEKLFF. The rearrangement links TRBV9 to TRBJ1-4; 8 nucleotides align to TRBD1. The length of the CDR3 is 15 residues. Germline CDR1 SGDLS, CDR2 YYNGEE. Germline trimming cut 3 bases from V and 5 bases from J; bases unmatched to any gene: 6.

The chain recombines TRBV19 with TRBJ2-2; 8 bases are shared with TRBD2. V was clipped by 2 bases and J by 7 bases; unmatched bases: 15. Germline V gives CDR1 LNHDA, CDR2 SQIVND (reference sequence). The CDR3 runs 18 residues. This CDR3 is CASSIRIPREGIIGELFF. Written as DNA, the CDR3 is TGTGCCAGTAGTATAAGGATTCCCCGGGAGGGAATAATCGGGGAGCTGTTTTTT. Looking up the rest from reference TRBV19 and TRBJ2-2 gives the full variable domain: DGGITQSPKYLFRKEGQNVTLSCEQNLNHDAMYWYRQDPGQGLRLIYYSQIVNDFQKGDIAEGYSVSREKKESFPLTVTSAQKNPTAFYLCASSIRIPREGIIGELFFGEGSRLTVL.

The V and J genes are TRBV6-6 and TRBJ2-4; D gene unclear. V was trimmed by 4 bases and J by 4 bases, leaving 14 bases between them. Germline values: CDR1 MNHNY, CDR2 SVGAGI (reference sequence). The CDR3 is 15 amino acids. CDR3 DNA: TGTGCCAGCAGTTTCCCCGGGCCGTCAAAAAACATTCAGTACTTC. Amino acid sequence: CASSFPGPSKNIQYF.